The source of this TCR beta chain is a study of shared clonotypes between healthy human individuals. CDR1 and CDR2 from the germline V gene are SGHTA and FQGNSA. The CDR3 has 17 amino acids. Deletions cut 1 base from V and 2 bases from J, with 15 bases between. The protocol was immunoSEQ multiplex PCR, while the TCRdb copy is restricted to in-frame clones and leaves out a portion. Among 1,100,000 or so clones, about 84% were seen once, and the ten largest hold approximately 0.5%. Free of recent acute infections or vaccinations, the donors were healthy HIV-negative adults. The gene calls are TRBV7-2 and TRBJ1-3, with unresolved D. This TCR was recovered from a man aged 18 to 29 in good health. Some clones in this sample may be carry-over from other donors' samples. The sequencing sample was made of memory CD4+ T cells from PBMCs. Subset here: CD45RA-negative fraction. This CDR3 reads CASSLDNPFSPGNTIYF. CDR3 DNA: TGTGCCAGCAGCTTAGATAATCCCTTTTCTCCTGGAAACACCATATATTTT.